The sample holds a few counts of the clone carrying this T cell receptor beta chain. This sample was taken from a study of blood T cells in healthy people across ages. A sample-barcoded 5' primer and a J-beta primer mix were used in a second PCR of about 7 to 11 cycles. TCRdb fed the 5' RACE reads into MiXCR, producing one record per CDR3 protein. The sample consists of 1.5 million to 2 million distinct CDR3 sequences, about 50% of them appearing once. Germline values: CDR1 SGHRS, CDR2 YFSETQ. Unmatched junction bases numbered 6, after V lost 1 base and J lost 8 bases. This CDR3 is built from 15 residues. Drawing of peripheral blood yielded about 9.8 milliliters from each donor. Extraction of total RNA produced a minimum of 6 micrograms from each sample.

The rearrangement links TRBV5-1 to TRBJ2-1; 10 bases map to TRBD2. The receptor comes from a woman in her 40s in good health. Sequencing was performed on blood. CDR3 residues: CASSLTSGVVDEQFF. CDR3 DNA: TGCGCCAGCAGCTTGACTAGCGGGGTCGTAGATGAGCAGTTCTTC.